The T cell receptor beta chain described here comes from a study of T cells in Graves' hyperthyroidism and ophthalmopathy. The CDR3 regions of TCR beta were amplified from RNA transcripts. The study used the HTBI primer set for a first-round RT-PCR of the TCR CDR3. One entry per CDR3 protein results from TCRdb running MiXCR on the multiplex PCR reads. The sample contains under 700,000 distinct CDR3 sequences, around 15% of which appear only once. Germline values: CDR1 SGHNT, CDR2 YYREEE (reference sequence). The CDR3 contains 14 residues. V lost 3 bases and J lost 6; bases outside the gene matches: 7. The study, taken as a whole, reports: Ophthalmopathy was identified by the model a median 6.5 months ahead of onset.

Hyperthyroidism of Graves' type that showed no ophthalmopathy progression within 18 months was stable. Lactation, pregnancy, other autoimmune disease or uncontrolled infection excluded patients. This clonotype was seen a few times. As yet, its antigen is unknown. This sequence was found in a woman between 18 and 29 years old with Graves' hyperthyroidism. Specimen: blood. This chain joins TRBV5-4 and TRBJ1-2; 8 positions agree with TRBD1. Here the CDR3 reads CASSSSRQGNGYTF. CDR3 in DNA: TGTGCCAGCAGCTCCTCACGACAGGGGAATGGCTACACCTTC.